These 14 T cell receptor beta chains were sequenced from one sample in a study of blood T cell repertoires in COVID-19 (dated by TCRdb to the early 2020s). The receptor library was made with the immunoSEQ multiplex PCR assay. TCRdb limited this immuneACCESS table to in-frame rearrangements with V and J called. A share of clones is missing; checked studies link under half to unresolved V genes, and the rest is unexplained. In this sample the table shows some 62,000 clones, 80% to 90% of which occur a single time. The ten biggest clones cover 4.5% to 6% of the sample. The specimen was peripheral blood. Every receptor here comes from a human donor in a cohort sampled during active COVID-19.

This chain connects TRBV28 to TRBJ1-2; D not resolved. The germline gives CDR1 MDHEN, CDR2 SYDVKM. The CDR3 runs to 12 residues. V shed 5 bases and J shed 11 bases, with 15 bases lying between them. The CDR3 nucleotides read TGTGCCAGCAGTACAACGATAGTGACATACACCTTC. Translation: CASSTTIVTYTF.

The genes are TRBV19 and TRBJ1-4; D is possibly TRBD1 (6 bases). Trimming took 6 bases from V and 0 from J, leaving 11 bases between them. CDR3 length: 15 amino acids. Germline CDR1 is LNHDA and CDR2 is SQIVND (reference sequence). CDR3 sequence (DNA): TGTGCCAGTAGGGACAGCTATACAACTAATGAAAAACTGTTTTTT. Translation gives CASRDSYTTNEKLFF.

The chain links TRBV18 to TRBJ2-1, with 9 bases aligning to TRBD1. With 4 bases clipped from V and 3 bases from J, the junction kept 4 bases outside the gene matches. CDR3 length: 15 amino acids. The germline gives CDR1 KGHSH, CDR2 LQKENI. Here the CDR3 reads CASSRDRAGYNEQFF. CDR3 in DNA: TGTGCCAGCTCACGGGACAGGGCTGGCTACAATGAGCAGTTCTTC.

The count of this clone is one. The V call is TRBV4-1, the J call TRBJ1-1; 8 nucleotides match TRBD1. CDR1 and CDR2 from the germline V gene are MGHRA and YSYEKL. Trimming cost V 3 bases and J 10 bases; bases outside gene matches: 4. The CDR3 extends over 12 amino acids. The CDR3 DNA is TGCGCCAGCAGCCAGGAACAGGGGGGAGCTTTCTTT. As protein: CASSQEQGGAFF.

The sample holds one count of this clone. V gene TRBV12-3 or TRBV12-4 combines with J gene TRBJ1-3; 8 bases match TRBD1. The V segment lost 6 bases and the J segment 4 bases; nucleotides outside the gene matches: 2. The CDR3 totals 13 residues. In nucleotides, the CDR3 is TGTGCCAGCAGGACAGGGGACGGAAACACCATATATTTT. This encodes CASRTGDGNTIYF.

The chain joins TRBV7-2 to TRBJ2-7; the D is unclear. The CDR3 has 12 residues. From germline, CDR1 is SGHTA and CDR2 FQGNSA. Trimming took 4 bases from V and 7 from J, leaving 11 bases between them. The CDR3 DNA follows: TGTGCCAGCAGCTCCACCGCGAGAGAGCAGTACTTC. Its translation: CASSSTAREQYF. Full variable domain (outside the CDR3, taken from reference TRBV7-2 and TRBJ2-7): GAGVSQSPSNKVTEKGKDVELRCDPISGHTALYWYRQSLGQGLEFLIYFQGNSAPDKSGLPSDRFSAERTGGSVSTLTIQRTQQEDSAVYLCASSSTAREQYFGPGTRLTVT.

The rearrangement uses TRBV7-2 and TRBJ2-5, with 8 bases fitting TRBD2. The CDR3 totals 16 residues. Trimming at V came to 1 base and at J to 5 bases, leaving 9 bases not matched to a gene. Germline loops: CDR1 SGHTA, CDR2 FQGNSA. The CDR3 DNA is TGTGCCAGCAGCTTAGAGAGCGGGAGCTTAGCGGAGACCCAGTACTTC. This gives the protein CASSLESGSLAETQYF. Drawing the rest from reference TRBV7-2 and TRBJ2-5, the complete variable domain is GAGVSQSPSNKVTEKGKDVELRCDPISGHTALYWYRQSLGQGLEFLIYFQGNSAPDKSGLPSDRFSAERTGGSVSTLTIQRTQQEDSAVYLCASSLESGSLAETQYFGPGTRLLVL.

The V gene is TRBV1, the J gene TRBJ2-7; TRBD1, the table's D call, lacks a check against the DNA. TRBV1 has pseudogene status. The CDR3 has 14 residues. CDR3 residues: CTSNPGQGPYEQYF. CDR3 sequence (DNA): TGCACCAGTAACCCGGGACAGGGGCCCTACGAGCAGTACTTC.

J is TRBJ2-7 and V is TRBV29-1; 9 bases are a match to TRBD1. This CDR3 is built from 12 residues. Germline trimming cut 6 bases from V and 3 bases from J; bases unmatched to any gene: 3. The germline gives CDR1 SQVTM, CDR2 ANQGSEA. The CDR3 loop is CSVAGQGYEQYF. DNA of the CDR3: TGCAGCGTAGCGGGACAGGGCTACGAGCAGTACTTC.

The genes are TRBV7-3 and TRBJ1-6; D might be TRBD1 (5 bases). Trimming left V 1 base short and J 7 bases short, with 11 bases between. This CDR3 contains 15 residues. Per germline, CDR1 SGHTA and CDR2 FQGTGA. The CDR3, as DNA: TGTGCCAGCAGCTTAATGGGGGGGTCGAATTCACCCCTCCACTTT. Its protein product is CASSLMGGSNSPLHF.

This clone was observed a handful of times. V gene TRBV5-4 combines with J gene TRBJ1-2; D unresolved. Per germline, CDR1 SGHNT and CDR2 YYREEE (reference sequence). Trimming removed 2 bases at V and 9 bases at J, with 14 bases between. The CDR3 has 13 amino acids. The CDR3 region is CASSFPGSGSYTF. The CDR3 DNA sequence: TGTGCCAGCAGCTTCCCGGGGTCGGGGAGCTACACCTTC. The full variable domain, in which reference TRBV5-4 and TRBJ1-2 provide the parts outside the CDR3, is ETGVTQSPTHLIKTRGQQVTLRCSSQSGHNTVSWYQQALGQGPQFIFQYYREEENGRGNFPPRFSGLQFPNYSSELNVNALELDDSALYLCASSFPGSGSYTFGSGTRLTVV.

J is TRBJ1-4 and V is TRBV15, with 7 bases fitting TRBD1. This CDR3 has 14 residues. Trimming cost V 3 bases and J 8 bases; bases outside gene matches: 6. CDR1 is LNHNV and CDR2 is YYDKDF in the germline V gene (reference sequence). The CDR3 spells CATSSGQVGEKLFF. Written as DNA, the CDR3 is TGTGCCACCAGCAGCGGACAGGTGGGGGAAAAACTGTTTTTT.

V gene TRBV6-2 or TRBV6-3 combines with J gene TRBJ1-1; 7 nucleotides line up with TRBD1. This CDR3 comprises 14 residues. With 5 bases clipped from V and 14 bases from J, the junction kept 17 bases outside the gene matches. Germline assignment: CDR1 MNHEY and CDR2 SVGEGT. The CDR3 DNA reads as TGTGCCAGCAGTCGGGACAGCCGAACTCGAAATGTCTTCTTT. It is translated as CASSRDSRTRNVFF.

The genes are TRBV28 and TRBJ1-2, with a possible D match to TRBD1 (5 bases). The CDR3 is 15 amino acids. V lost 4 bases and J lost 0, with 12 bases in between. CDR1 is MDHEN and CDR2 is SYDVKM in the germline V gene. This CDR3 is CASSSTGEANYGYTF. CDR3 nucleotides: TGTGCCAGCAGTTCTACAGGTGAAGCTAACTATGGCTACACCTTC.